Listed here is a single T cell receptor (beta chain). Carried by the TCR beta cDNA libraries were unique molecular identifiers. Each batch of about 0.9 to 10 million T cells produced a few hundred thousand cDNA molecules. TCRdb analysed the PCR reads with MiXCR anew, one entry per CDR3 protein. The sample lists about 160,000 distinct CDR3 sequences, 30% to 45% occurring once. This entry comes from a study of post-analysis software for immune sequencing data. The sequence came from a girl between 10 and 17 years old with multiple sclerosis. Material: blood, obtained after autologous hematopoietic stem cell transplantation.

CDR3 amino acids: CSARSLDRGRGSLNQPQHF. The CDR3 coding sequence is TGCAGTGCTAGATCCCTGGACAGGGGGCGAGGAAGTTTGAATCAGCCCCAGCATTTT. V usage is TRBV20-1 and J usage is TRBJ1-5, with 11 bases matching TRBD1. The CDR3 spans 19 residues. J gave up 4 bases and V 2 bases, and 16 bases lay outside the gene matches. Germline CDR1 is DFQATT and CDR2 is SNEGSKA (reference sequence).